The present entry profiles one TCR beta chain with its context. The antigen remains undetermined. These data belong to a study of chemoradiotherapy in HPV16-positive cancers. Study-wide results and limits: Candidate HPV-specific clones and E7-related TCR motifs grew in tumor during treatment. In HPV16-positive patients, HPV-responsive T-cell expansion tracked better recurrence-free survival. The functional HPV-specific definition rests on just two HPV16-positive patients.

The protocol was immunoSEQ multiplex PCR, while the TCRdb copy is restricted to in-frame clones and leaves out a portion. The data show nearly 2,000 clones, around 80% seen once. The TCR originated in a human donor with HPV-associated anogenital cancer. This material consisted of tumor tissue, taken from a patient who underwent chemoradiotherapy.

CDR3 coding DNA: TGTGCCAGCAGCTTTACAGGGGGCGACGAGCAGTACTTC. Its protein product is CASSFTGGDEQYF. The rearrangement links TRBV7-3 to TRBJ2-7; 9 bases fit TRBD1. Trimming cost V 3 bases and J 5 bases; bases outside gene matches: 2. The CDR3 spans 13 residues. Germline CDR1 and CDR2: SGHTA and FQGTGA.